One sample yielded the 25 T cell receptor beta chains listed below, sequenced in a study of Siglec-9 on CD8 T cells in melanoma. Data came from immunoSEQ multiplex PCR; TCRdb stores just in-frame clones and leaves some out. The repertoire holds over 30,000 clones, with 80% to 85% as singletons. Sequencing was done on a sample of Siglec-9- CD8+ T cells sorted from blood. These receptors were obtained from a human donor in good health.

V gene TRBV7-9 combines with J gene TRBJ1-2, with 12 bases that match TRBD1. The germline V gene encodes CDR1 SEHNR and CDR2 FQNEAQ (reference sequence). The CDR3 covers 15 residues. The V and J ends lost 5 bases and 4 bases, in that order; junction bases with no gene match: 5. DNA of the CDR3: TGTGCCAGCAGCGTGGGACAGGGGGCGGGCTATGGCTACACCTTC. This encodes CASSVGQGAGYGYTF.

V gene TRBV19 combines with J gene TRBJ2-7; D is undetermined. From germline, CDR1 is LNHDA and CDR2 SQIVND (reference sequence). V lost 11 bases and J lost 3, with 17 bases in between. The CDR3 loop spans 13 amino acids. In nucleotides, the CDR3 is TGTGCCTGTGGGGTTGGAGTGGGCTACGAGCAGTACTTC. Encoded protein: CACGVGVGYEQYF.

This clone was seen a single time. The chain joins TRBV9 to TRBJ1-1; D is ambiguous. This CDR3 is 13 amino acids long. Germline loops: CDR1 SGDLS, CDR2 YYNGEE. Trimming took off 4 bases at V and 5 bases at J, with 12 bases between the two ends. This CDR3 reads CASSPEAFTEAFF. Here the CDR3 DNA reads TGTGCCAGCAGCCCAGAGGCTTTTACTGAAGCTTTCTTT.

The CDR3 DNA reads TGTGCCAGCACCATTGAGGGAGAAAAACTGTTTTTT. This codes for CASTIEGEKLFF. This rearrangement joins TRBV5-4 to TRBJ1-4; no clear D. V lost 6 bases and J 8 bases, leaving 11 bases between the germline ends. The CDR3 consists of 12 residues. CDR1 and CDR2 from the germline V gene are SGHNT and YYREEE (reference sequence). The variable domain in full, with the rest retrieved from reference TRBV5-4 and TRBJ1-4, is ETGVTQSPTHLIKTRGQQVTLRCSSQSGHNTVSWYQQALGQGPQFIFQYYREEENGRGNFPPRFSGLQFPNYSSELNVNALELDDSALYLCASTIEGEKLFFGSGTQLSVL.

CDR3 DNA: TGCAGCGTTGTGGGACAGGGAGGACAGCCCCAGCATTTT. Amino acids: CSVVGQGGQPQHF. The gene calls are TRBV29-1 and TRBJ1-5, with 9 bases identical to TRBD1. V lost 4 bases, J lost 7 bases, and 5 bases stayed unmatched. CDR1 and CDR2 from the germline V gene are SQVTM and ANQGSEA. The CDR3 is made up of 13 amino acids. Supplemented by reference TRBV29-1 and TRBJ1-5, the full variable domain reads SAVISQKPSRDICQRGTSLTIQCQVDSQVTMMFWYRQQPGQSLTLIATANQGSEATYESGFVIDKFPISRPNLTFSTLTVSNMSPEDSSIYLCSVVGQGGQPQHFGDGTRLSIL.

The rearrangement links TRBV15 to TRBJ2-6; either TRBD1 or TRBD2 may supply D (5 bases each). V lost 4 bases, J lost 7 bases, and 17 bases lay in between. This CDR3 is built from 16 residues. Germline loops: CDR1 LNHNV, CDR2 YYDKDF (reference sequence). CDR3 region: CATSKVLEGSANVLTF. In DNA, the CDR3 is TGTGCCACCAGCAAAGTTCTCGAGGGGTCTGCCAACGTCCTGACTTTC.

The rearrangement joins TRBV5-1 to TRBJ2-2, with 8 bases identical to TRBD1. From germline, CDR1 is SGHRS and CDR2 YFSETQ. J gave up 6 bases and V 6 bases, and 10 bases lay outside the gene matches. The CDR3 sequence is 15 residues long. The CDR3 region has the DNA TGCGCCAGCATCTCCGACAGGGGTGTCGCCGGGGAGCTGTTTTTT. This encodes CASISDRGVAGELFF.

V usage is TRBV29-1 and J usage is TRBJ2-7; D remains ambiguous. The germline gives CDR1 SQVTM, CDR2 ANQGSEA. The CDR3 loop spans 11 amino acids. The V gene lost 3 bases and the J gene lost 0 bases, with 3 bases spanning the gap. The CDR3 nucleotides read TGCAGCGTTGAGGGCTCCTACGAGCAGTACTTC. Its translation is CSVEGSYEQYF.

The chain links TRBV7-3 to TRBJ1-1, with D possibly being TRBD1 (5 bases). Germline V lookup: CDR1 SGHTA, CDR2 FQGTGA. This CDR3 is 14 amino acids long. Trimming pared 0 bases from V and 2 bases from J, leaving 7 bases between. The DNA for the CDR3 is TGTGCCAGCAGCTTAACGGACACCAACACTGAAGCTTTCTTT. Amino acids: CASSLTDTNTEAFF.

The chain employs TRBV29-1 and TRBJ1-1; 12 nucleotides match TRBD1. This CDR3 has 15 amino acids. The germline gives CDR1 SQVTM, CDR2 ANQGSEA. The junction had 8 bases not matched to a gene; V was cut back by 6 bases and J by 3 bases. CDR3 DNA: TGCAGCGTCAGGGGGACAGGGGGCTGGGACACTGAAGCTTTCTTT. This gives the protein CSVRGTGGWDTEAFF.

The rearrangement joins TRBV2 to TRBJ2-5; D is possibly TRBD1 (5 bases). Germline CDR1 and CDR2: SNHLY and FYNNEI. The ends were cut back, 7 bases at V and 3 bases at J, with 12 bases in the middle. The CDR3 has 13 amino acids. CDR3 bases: TGTGCCAGCATAGGGCTAGGGGAAGAGACCCAGTACTTC. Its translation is CASIGLGEETQYF.

The CDR3 loop reads CASSWDRGTTEAFF. In nucleotides, the CDR3 is TGTGCCAGCAGCTGGGACAGGGGAACGACTGAAGCTTTCTTT. The V call is TRBV5-6, the J call TRBJ1-1; 10 bases fit TRBD1. With V trimmed by 3 bases and J by 5 bases, 4 bases remained unmatched. This CDR3 is 14 amino acids long. Germline CDR1 SGHDT, CDR2 YYEEEE. The full variable domain, completed using reference TRBV5-6 and TRBJ1-1, is DAGVTQSPTHLIKTRGQQVTLRCSPKSGHDTVSWYQQALGQGPQFIFQYYEEEERQRGNFPDRFSGHQFPNYSSELNVNALLLGDSALYLCASSWDRGTTEAFFGQGTRLTVV.

Here the CDR3 DNA reads TGTGCCAGCAGTTTTGACCGAGGGGGGGCTTTCTTT. It yields the protein CASSFDRGGAFF. This chain links TRBV28 with TRBJ1-1; tentatively, D is TRBD1 (6 bases). Germline values: CDR1 MDHEN, CDR2 SYDVKM. V shed 3 bases and J shed 11 bases, with 13 bases lying between them. The CDR3 is 12 amino acids.

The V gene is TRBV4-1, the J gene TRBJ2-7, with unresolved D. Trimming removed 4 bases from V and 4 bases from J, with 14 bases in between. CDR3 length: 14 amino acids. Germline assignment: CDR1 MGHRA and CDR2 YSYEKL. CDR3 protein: CASSPTYGTYEQYF. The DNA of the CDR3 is TGCGCCAGCAGCCCGACGTACGGAACTTACGAGCAGTACTTC.

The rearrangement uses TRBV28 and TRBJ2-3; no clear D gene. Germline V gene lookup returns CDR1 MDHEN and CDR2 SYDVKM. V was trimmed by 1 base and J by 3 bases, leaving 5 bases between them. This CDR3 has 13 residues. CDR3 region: CASSLLGTDTQYF. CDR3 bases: TGTGCCAGCAGTTTATTAGGGACAGATACGCAGTATTTT.

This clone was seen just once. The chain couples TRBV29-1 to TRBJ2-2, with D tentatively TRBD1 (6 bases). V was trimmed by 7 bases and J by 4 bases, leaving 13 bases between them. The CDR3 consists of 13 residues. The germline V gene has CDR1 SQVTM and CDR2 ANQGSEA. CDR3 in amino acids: CSARTALTGELFF. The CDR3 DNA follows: TGCAGCGCAAGGACAGCCCTCACCGGGGAGCTGTTTTTT.

This chain's CDR3 is CASGGEDYGYTF. CDR3 in DNA: TGCGCCAGCGGGGGGGAGGACTATGGCTACACCTTC. The chain carries TRBV5-1 and TRBJ1-2; TRBD1 is a possible D gene (5 bases). The CDR3 spans 12 residues. Trimming left V 7 bases short and J 3 bases short, with 10 bases between. Germline V gives CDR1 SGHRS, CDR2 YFSETQ.

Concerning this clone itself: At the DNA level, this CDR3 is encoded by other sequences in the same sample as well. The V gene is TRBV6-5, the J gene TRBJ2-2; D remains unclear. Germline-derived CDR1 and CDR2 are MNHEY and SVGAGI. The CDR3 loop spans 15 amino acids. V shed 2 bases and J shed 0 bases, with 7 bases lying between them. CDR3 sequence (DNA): TGTGCCAGCAGTTACGTCGCTTCGAACACCGGGGAGCTGTTTTTT. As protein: CASSYVASNTGELFF.

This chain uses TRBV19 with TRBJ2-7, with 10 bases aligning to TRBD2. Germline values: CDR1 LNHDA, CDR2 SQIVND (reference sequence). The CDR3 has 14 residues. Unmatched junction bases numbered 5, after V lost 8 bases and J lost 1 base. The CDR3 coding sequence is TGTGCCAGTGCTTGGACTAGCGGATCCTACGAGCAGTACTTC. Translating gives CASAWTSGSYEQYF.

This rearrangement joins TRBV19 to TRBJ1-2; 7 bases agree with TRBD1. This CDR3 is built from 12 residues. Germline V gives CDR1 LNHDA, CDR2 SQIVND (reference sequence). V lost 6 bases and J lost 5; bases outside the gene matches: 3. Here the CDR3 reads CASSWTGYGYTF. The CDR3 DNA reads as TGTGCCAGTAGCTGGACAGGTTATGGCTACACCTTC.

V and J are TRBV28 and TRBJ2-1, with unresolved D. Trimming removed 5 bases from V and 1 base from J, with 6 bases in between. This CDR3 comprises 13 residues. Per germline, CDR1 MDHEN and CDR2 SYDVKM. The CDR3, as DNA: TGTGCCAGCAGTCCAGGATCCTACAATGAGCAGTTCTTC. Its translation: CASSPGSYNEQFF.

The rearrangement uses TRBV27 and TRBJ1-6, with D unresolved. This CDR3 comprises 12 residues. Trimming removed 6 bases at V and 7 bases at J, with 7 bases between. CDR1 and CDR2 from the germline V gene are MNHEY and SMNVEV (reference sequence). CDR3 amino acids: CASSFENSPLHF. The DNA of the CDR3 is TGTGCCAGCAGCTTTGAGAATTCACCCCTCCACTTT.

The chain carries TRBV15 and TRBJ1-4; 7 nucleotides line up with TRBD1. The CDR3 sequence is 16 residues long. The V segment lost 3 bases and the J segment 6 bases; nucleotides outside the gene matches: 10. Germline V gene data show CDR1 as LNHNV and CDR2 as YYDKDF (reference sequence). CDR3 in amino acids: CATSRDTPGQHEKLFF. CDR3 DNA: TGTGCCACCAGCAGGGACACTCCGGGACAGCATGAAAAACTGTTTTTT.

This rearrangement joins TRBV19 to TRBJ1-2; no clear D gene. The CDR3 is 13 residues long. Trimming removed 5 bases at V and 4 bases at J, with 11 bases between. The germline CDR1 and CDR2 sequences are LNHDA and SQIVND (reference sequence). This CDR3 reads CASSVGFRYGYTF. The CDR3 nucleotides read TGTGCCAGTAGTGTGGGGTTTCGCTATGGCTACACCTTC.

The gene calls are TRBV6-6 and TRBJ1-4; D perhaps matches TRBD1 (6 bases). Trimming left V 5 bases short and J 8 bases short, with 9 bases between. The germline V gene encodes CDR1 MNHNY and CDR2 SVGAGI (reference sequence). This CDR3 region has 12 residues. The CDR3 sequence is CASSMDSEKLFF. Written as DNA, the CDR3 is TGTGCCAGCAGTATGGACAGCGAAAAACTGTTTTTT.